Listed below are T cell receptor beta chains from one sample, sequenced in a study of radiotherapy plus CTLA-4 blockade in lung cancer. Clones were sequenced by immunoSEQ multiplex PCR, and TCRdb holds only the in-frame ones, with some missing. The data contain tens of thousands of clones, more than 60% of them singletons. Source: peripheral blood, taken from a patient treated with radiotherapy plus ipilimumab. These receptor sequences come from a human donor with non-small cell lung cancer who had a partial response to radiotherapy plus ipilimumab. Each CDR3 is given with its conserved first and last residue. The order of the fields is D gene, J gene, V gene, clone size, CDR3 length, CDR3 protein, CDR3 DNA. The D gene is left open where the match is weak. The size of a clone is reported for some rows only, either as once, few or many, or as a class for expanded clones.

-,TRBJ2-7,TRBV5-1,-,14,CASSLETARGEQYF,TGCGCCAGCAGCTTGGAAACCGCCCGGGGAGAGCAGTACTTC
-,TRBJ2-5,TRBV11-3,-,14,CASSLGTDQETQYF,TGTGCCAGCAGCTTAGGGACAGACCAAGAGACCCAGTACTTC
TRBD1,TRBJ1-2,TRBV6-6,few,14,CASSYDAGGGGYTF,TGTGCCAGCAGTTACGACGCAGGGGGAGGAGGCTACACCTTC
-,TRBJ2-1,TRBV2,-,12,CASSDLYNEQFF,TGTGCCAGCAGTGACTTATACAATGAGCAGTTCTTC
-,TRBJ2-2,TRBV6-6,-,16,CASSYDGAPNTGELFF,TGTGCCAGCAGTTACGATGGAGCGCCGAACACCGGGGAGCTGTTTTTT
-,TRBJ2-2,TRBV19,-,13,CASSISQAGELFF,TGTGCCAGTAGTATATCCCAGGCCGGGGAGCTGTTTTTT
-,TRBJ2-3,TRBV7-2,few,14,CASSQARDTDTQYF,TGCGCCAGCAGCCAAGCACGGGACACAGATACGCAGTATTTT
TRBD2,TRBJ2-3,TRBV19,-,15,CASEIAGGFTDTQYF,TGTGCCAGTGAAATAGCGGGGGGCTTCACAGATACGCAGTATTTT
TRBD1,TRBJ1-4,TRBV7-9,-,16,CASSLGRDRLYEKLFF,TGTGCCAGCAGCTTAGGGCGGGACAGGCTGTATGAAAAACTGTTTTTT
-,TRBJ2-1,TRBV9,-,15,CASSVDQFTYNEQFF,TGTGCCAGCAGCGTAGATCAGTTTACCTACAATGAGCAGTTCTTC
-,TRBJ2-2,TRBV7-2,-,15,CASSLIGGDSGELFF,TGTGCCAGCAGCTTAATAGGAGGGGATTCCGGGGAGCTGTTTTTT
TRBD1,TRBJ2-7,TRBV2,few,12,CASRDRAPWQYF,TGTGCCAGCAGAGACAGGGCCCCATGGCAGTACTTC
-,TRBJ1-4,TRBV6-5,many,14,CASSFGGEGEKLFF,TGTGCCAGCAGTTTTGGGGGGGAGGGTGAAAAACTGTTTTTT
-,TRBJ1-1,TRBV6-5,few,12,CASSYYTEEAFF,TGTGCCAGCAGTTACTACACGGAGGAAGCTTTCTTT
-,TRBJ2-2,TRBV7-9,few,16,CASSLAGHQNTGELFF,TGTGCCAGCAGCTTAGCGGGACACCAGAACACCGGGGAGCTGTTTTTT
TRBD1,TRBJ2-7,TRBV28,few,13,CASSRGRGYEQYF,TGTGCCAGCAGTAGGGGGCGCGGCTACGAGCAGTACTTC
-,TRBJ2-7,TRBV2,few,17,CASREGGFRGEFYEQYF,TGTGCCAGCAGAGAGGGTGGCTTCCGGGGAGAGTTCTACGAGCAGTACTTC
-,TRBJ1-1,TRBV9,few,14,CASSREGGLAEAFF,TGTGCCAGCAGTAGGGAGGGGGGGCTGGCTGAAGCTTTCTTT
TRBD2,TRBJ2-1,TRBV27,once,14,CARQVREDYNEQFF,TGTGCCCGCCAGGTTCGGGAGGACTACAATGAGCAGTTCTTC
TRBD1,TRBJ2-5,TRBV4-1,-,15,CASSQNRGALETQYF,TGCGCCAGCAGCCAAAACAGGGGGGCTTTGGAGACCCAGTACTTC
TRBD1,TRBJ2-7,TRBV6-6,-,15,CASHDGDREGYEQYF,TGTGCCAGCCATGACGGGGACAGGGAAGGCTACGAGCAGTACTTC
-,TRBJ1-1,TRBV19,-,17,CASSISHVLTVNTEAFF,TGTGCCAGTAGTATATCTCACGTTCTGACAGTTAACACTGAAGCTTTCTTT
-,TRBJ2-3,TRBV19,-,11,CASSHTDTQYF,TGTGCCAGTAGTCACACAGATACGCAGTATTTT
-,TRBJ1-1,TRBV11-2,-,13,CASSKDRGTEAFF,TGTGCCAGCAGCAAAGACAGAGGTACTGAAGCTTTCTTT
TRBD1,TRBJ2-7,TRBV10-2,few,14,CASSELGTGDEQYF,TGCGCCAGCAGTGAGTTGGGGACAGGGGACGAGCAGTACTTC
TRBD1,TRBJ2-4,TRBV19,-,15,CASSRTGDAKNIQYF,TGTGCCAGTAGTAGAACAGGGGATGCCAAAAACATTCAGTACTTC
TRBD2,TRBJ2-1,TRBV4-2,few,20,CASSFLDRPQRTSGGSEQFF,TGTGCCAGCAGCTTTTTGGACAGGCCACAACGGACTAGCGGGGGGTCTGAGCAGTTCTTC
-,TRBJ2-7,TRBV14,-,14,CASSHGAGTYEQYF,TGTGCCAGCAGCCATGGAGCTGGAACCTACGAGCAGTACTTC
TRBD2,TRBJ2-7,TRBV5-4,medium-sized,13,CASSLAGGSEQYF,TGTGCCAGCAGCTTAGCGGGGGGTAGCGAGCAGTACTTC
-,TRBJ1-2,TRBV7-2,-,13,CASQAQMGWGYTF,TGTGCCAGCCAGGCGCAGATGGGCTGGGGCTACACCTTC
-,TRBJ2-7,TRBV7-9,-,13,CASSLGQGNEQYF,TGTGCCAGCAGCTTGGGGCAGGGGAACGAGCAGTACTTC
-,TRBJ2-6,TRBV6-4,many,16,CASSTPPRAGANVLTF,TGTGCCAGCAGTACCCCTCCGAGGGCTGGGGCCAACGTCCTGACTTTC
-,TRBJ2-3,TRBV29-1,few,18,CSVRGGSTGARATDTQYF,TGCAGCGTTCGGGGAGGCAGTACAGGGGCACGGGCCACAGATACGCAGTATTTT
TRBD1,TRBJ2-7,TRBV5-6,-,14,CASSTGQGFSEQYF,TGTGCCAGCAGCACGGGACAGGGCTTTAGTGAGCAGTACTTC
-,TRBJ1-2,TRBV6-1,-,14,CASSVRGGYYGYTF,TGTGCCAGCAGTGTTCGGGGGGGCTACTATGGCTACACCTTC
TRBD1,TRBJ2-7,TRBV7-2,-,16,CASSRNPGQGGYEQYF,TGTGCCAGCAGCCGCAACCCGGGACAGGGAGGGTACGAGCAGTACTTC
TRBD2,TRBJ2-3,TRBV5-1,few,15,CASSKGLATTDTQYF,TGCGCCAGCAGCAAGGGACTAGCGACCACAGATACGCAGTATTTT
-,TRBJ2-3,TRBV29-1,-,14,CSVFMGESTDTQYF,TGCAGCGTTTTCATGGGAGAAAGCACAGATACGCAGTATTTT
-,TRBJ1-2,TRBV6-1,-,14,CATAQQGISYGYTF,TGTGCCACCGCCCAACAGGGTATAAGCTATGGCTACACCTTC
-,TRBJ2-7,TRBV2,-,13,CASREGLGYEQYF,TGTGCCAGCAGGGAGGGGCTCGGGTACGAGCAGTACTTC
-,TRBJ1-1,TRBV4-3,few,13,CASSQTGNTEAFF,TGCGCCAGCAGCCAGACAGGGAACACTGAAGCTTTCTTT
TRBD1,TRBJ1-2,TRBV6-5,-,13,CASSSGTGHSYTF,TGTGCCAGCAGTTCCGGGACAGGGCATAGCTACACCTTC
TRBD2,TRBJ2-7,TRBV6-5,-,14,CASSYAGADYEQYF,TGTGCCAGCAGTTATGCGGGAGCGGACTACGAGCAGTACTTC
-,TRBJ2-7,TRBV6-5,once,13,CATASPVSYEQYF,TGTGCCACCGCAAGCCCGGTGTCCTACGAGCAGTACTTC
TRBD2,TRBJ2-3,TRBV25-1,once,14,CASRRTSGGDTQYF,TGTGCCAGCAGGAGGACTAGCGGGGGAGATACGCAGTATTTT
TRBD1,TRBJ1-4,TRBV30,-,14,CAWSGDRGYEKLFF,TGTGCCTGGAGTGGGGACAGGGGATACGAAAAACTGTTTTTT
TRBD1,TRBJ1-5,TRBV7-9,few,15,CASSSTGTGFQPQHF,TGTGCCAGCAGCTCAACCGGGACAGGGTTTCAGCCCCAGCATTTT
-,TRBJ1-2,TRBV4-2,-,15,CASSQDLQAPYGYTF,TGTGCCAGCAGCCAAGATCTCCAGGCCCCCTATGGCTACACCTTC
-,TRBJ2-7,TRBV7-9,-,14,CASSLSGLPYEQYF,TGTGCCAGCAGCTTAAGCGGGCTCCCCTACGAGCAGTACTTC
TRBD1,TRBJ2-3,TRBV7-7,once,16,CASSPGATGASDTQYF,TGTGCTAGCAGCCCAGGGGCCACAGGGGCTAGTGATACGCAGTATTTT
-,TRBJ1-6,TRBV7-8,few,13,CASSNSYNSPLHF,TGTGCCAGCAGTAACTCCTATAATTCACCCCTCCACTTT
-,TRBJ2-1,TRBV7-9,-,13,CASSVPGYNEQFF,TGTGCCAGCAGCGTGCCGGGTTACAATGAGCAGTTCTTC
-,TRBJ1-2,TRBV4-1,-,18,CASSQDLTIQRGNYGYTF,TGCGCCAGCAGCCAAGATTTGACAATCCAAAGGGGAAACTATGGCTACACCTTC
TRBD1,TRBJ1-2,TRBV7-2,-,13,CASSPDRLYGYTF,TGTGCCAGCAGCCCGGACAGGTTATATGGCTACACCTTC
-,TRBJ2-7,TRBV7-2,-,15,CASSLVLDGAYEQYF,TGTGCCAGCAGCTTAGTCCTAGACGGTGCCTACGAGCAGTACTTC
-,TRBJ2-2,TRBV4-1,-,13,CASSQRETGELFF,TGCGCCAGCAGCCAACGGGAAACCGGGGAGCTGTTTTTT
TRBD2,TRBJ2-7,TRBV15,-,17,CATSRGGRLAGLYEQYF,TGTGCCACCAGCAGAGGAGGCCGGCTAGCGGGGCTCTACGAGCAGTACTTC